This TCR beta chain came from a study of T cell responses to AZD1222 COVID-19 vaccine. Study-wide findings and caveats: The breadth and depth of Spike-specific TCRs increased once two AZD1222 doses had been given.

About this clone: As yet, its antigen is unknown.

Assay used: immunoSEQ multiplex PCR; TCRdb lists only in-frame clones, some missing. This repertoire shows over 200,000 clones, roughly 94% found once; its top ten account for approximately 1.5%. This CDR3 is built from 12 residues. Germline loops: CDR1 LGHNA, CDR2 YSLEER. The V end lost 0 bases, the J end lost 6 bases, and 6 bases lay between the germline ends. This TCR was sampled from an adult who received the MenACWY meningococcal vaccine as a control. This specimen was peripheral blood, taken 28 days after the second dose of the MenACWY control vaccine. V and J are TRBV4-3 and TRBJ2-7; the D gene is possibly TRBD1 (6 bases). The CDR3 DNA reads as TGCGCCAGCAGCCAAGACAGGGGCGAGCAGTACTTC. Its translation: CASSQDRGEQYF.